What follows describes a single TCR beta chain. This clonotype was detected once. No antigen is known for it. No clone much larger than this one lies a single base away; base qualities are absent. One read gives only weak evidence. Peripheral blood CD8+ and CD4+ T cells from healthy donors, Susac syndrome patients and multiple sclerosis patients were profiled by high-throughput TCR beta sequencing. The Susac syndrome patients fulfilled recently defined diagnostic criteria for definite or probable disease. Bulk CD8+ and CD4+ T cells were purified by magnetic negative isolation, while CD8+ TEMRA cells were enriched using FACS. Blood was collected in EDTA tubes and processed within 24 hours, with PBMCs isolated through density gradient centrifugation. PBMCs intended for TCR sequencing were cryopreserved in liquid nitrogen and thawed later in a water bath at 37 degrees C. The sorted or isolated CD4+, CD8+ and CD8+ TEMRA cells reached a purity of at least 90%.

This record comes from a study of CD8 T cells in Susac syndrome (dated by TCRdb to the late 2010s). About the full investigation: Among the sequenced Susac syndrome patients, about 6 had clinically active disease and about eight were in clinical remission. At the time of blood withdrawal, Susac syndrome patients were either therapy-naive, taking corticosteroids (with some also receiving IVIg), or on IVIg alone. The study used repertoire sequencing to test whether antigen drove CD8+ T cell activation and differentiation in Susac syndrome.

RNA was extracted using the RNeasy kit, and roughly 0.5 to 1 microgram was reverse transcribed with random hexamers. TCR beta CDR3 regions were amplified with the immunoSEQ multiplex PCR assay covering 54 Vbeta and 13 Jbeta segments. Bias from PCR amplification was corrected by using a synthetic template baseline for primer optimization and for computational correction. Per the authors' processing: Reads were annotated to V, D and J genes per IMGT and analyzed with immunoSEQ Analyzer, keeping only productive sequences. Clonality was calculated as one minus the Shannon entropy normalized by log2 of the number of productive unique sequences. For each patient and control, public and private clones were evaluated among the 100 most prevalent clones. Clones were defined as Susac-specific when absent from the healthy and MS cohorts, from over a thousand published viral clones and from other ImmuneACCESS disease sequences. TCRdb trimmed public reads at Q25 via fastp, called clones via MiXCR and kept in-frame beta chains. Entries are consolidated by CDR3 protein sequence, retaining the most common genes and DNA. The V and J calls and clone size come from TCRdb's table, not from the authors' own analysis. The sample records about 240,000 distinct CDR3 sequences, almost 97% of which are singletons. The ten largest make up less than 0.11% of the sample.

Broad study findings and their caveats: No clonal expansion was detected in the CD4+ T cell repertoire of Susac syndrome patients. The study acknowledged that relatively few individuals were included in the TCR sequencing and HLA analysis.

For this chain, trimming is 6 bases at the V end and 3 bases at the J end, and the number of junction bases without a gene match is 3. The CDR3 runs 15 residues from the cysteine to the phenylalanine. Kept here is only the CDR3 DNA, which spans 45 bases and is read in frame from base 1. The germline V gene gives CDR1 as SGHTA and CDR2 as FQGTGA. The chain links TRBV7-3 with TRBJ2-2, with 11 bases matching TRBD2. The TCR sequence derives from a human donor with Susac syndrome. Input material: CD4+ T cells from PBMCs. The CDR3 corresponds to CASRKLAGDTGELFF. The sequence in DNA is TGTGCCAGCAGAAAACTAGCGGGAGACACCGGGGAGCTGTTTTTT.